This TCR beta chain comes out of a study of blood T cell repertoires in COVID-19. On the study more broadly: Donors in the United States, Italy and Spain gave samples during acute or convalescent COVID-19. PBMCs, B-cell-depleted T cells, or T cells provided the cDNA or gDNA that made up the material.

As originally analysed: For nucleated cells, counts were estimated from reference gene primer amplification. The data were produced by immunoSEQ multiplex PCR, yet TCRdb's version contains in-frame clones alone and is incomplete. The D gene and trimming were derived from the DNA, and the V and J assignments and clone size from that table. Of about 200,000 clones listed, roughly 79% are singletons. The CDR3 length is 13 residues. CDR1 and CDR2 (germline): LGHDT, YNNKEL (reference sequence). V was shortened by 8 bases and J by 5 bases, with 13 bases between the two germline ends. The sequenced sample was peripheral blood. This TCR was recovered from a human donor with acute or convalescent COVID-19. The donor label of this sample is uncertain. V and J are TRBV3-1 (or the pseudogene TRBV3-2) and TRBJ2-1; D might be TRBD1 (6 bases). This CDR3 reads CASGYRDHNEQFF. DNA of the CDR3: TGTGCCAGCGGTTACAGGGATCACAATGAGCAGTTCTTC.